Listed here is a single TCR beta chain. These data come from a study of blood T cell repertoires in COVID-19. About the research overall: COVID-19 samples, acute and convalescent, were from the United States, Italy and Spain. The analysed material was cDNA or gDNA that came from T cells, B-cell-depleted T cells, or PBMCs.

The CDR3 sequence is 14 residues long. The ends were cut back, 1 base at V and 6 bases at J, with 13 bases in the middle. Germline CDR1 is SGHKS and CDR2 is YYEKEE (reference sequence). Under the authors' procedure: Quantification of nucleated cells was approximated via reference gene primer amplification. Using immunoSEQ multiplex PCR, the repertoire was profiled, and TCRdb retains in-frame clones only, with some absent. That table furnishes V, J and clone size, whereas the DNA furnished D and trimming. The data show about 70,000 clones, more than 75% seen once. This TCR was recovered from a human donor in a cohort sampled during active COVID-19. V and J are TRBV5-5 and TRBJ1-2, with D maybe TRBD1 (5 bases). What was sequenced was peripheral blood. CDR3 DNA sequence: TGTGCCAGCAGCTTGCCAGGGAATAGGAATGGCTACACCTTC. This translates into CASSLPGNRNGYTF.